This entry concerns a single T cell receptor beta chain. Antigen: not known. The data were taken from a study of lymphopenia after photon versus proton radiotherapy. General study points: In patients who died, overall survival fell as post-nadir TCR diversity dropped more. Photon-treated patients lost naive T cells and TCR diversity; proton-treated stayed stable. Post-nadir diversity loss with photons came from oligoclonal expansion, particularly CD8+ Temra cells. Authors raise, but do not show, better survival with proton therapy.

The V end lost 7 bases, the J end lost 2 bases, and 21 bases lay between the germline ends. This CDR3 is 18 amino acids long. Looked up from germline, CDR1 is SGHAT and CDR2 is FQNNGV. Some clones are missing from TCRdb's copy, which holds only in-frame ones; the method was immunoSEQ multiplex PCR. Altogether about 35,000 clones are present, 80% to 95% being singletons, with the ten largest covering approximately 14%. The sample here was peripheral blood, taken from a patient treated with photon-based radiotherapy. The sequence was collected from a man aged 60-69 years with cholangiocarcinoma. This rearrangement joins TRBV11-2 to TRBJ2-6; tentative D call: TRBD2 (7 bases). The CDR3 protein is CASKPGGAGGAGANVLTF. CDR3 nucleotides: TGTGCCAGCAAGCCGGGGGGCGCCGGCGGGGCTGGGGCCAACGTCCTGACTTTC.